This TCR beta chain appears in the sequencing data of a study of cytomegalovirus exposure and HLA in healthy donors. PCR employed 60 Vbeta and 13 Jbeta primers. Repertoires were generated with immunoSEQ multiplex PCR, while TCRdb's copy carries only in-frame clones and drops some. Seen here are 150,000 to 200,000 clones, roughly 82% observed once, and the top ten hold roughly 0.5%. Germline values: CDR1 LGHNA, CDR2 YSLEER. Trimming left V 3 bases short and J 6 bases short, with 13 bases between. The CDR3 is 14 amino acids. The chain uses TRBV4-3 and TRBJ2-3, with D possibly being TRBD2 (5 bases). Sequenced sample: PBMCs. The TCR was taken from a woman in her 50s in good health and CMV-seronegative. This CDR3 reads CASSHGNREDTQYF. DNA for the CDR3: TGCGCCAGCAGCCACGGTAATAGGGAGGATACGCAGTATTTT.